This T cell receptor beta chain was sequenced for a study of PD-1 blockade in classical Hodgkin lymphoma (dated by TCRdb to 2020 to 2021). Study-wide context: Nivolumab dosing was 3 mg/kg intravenously every 2 weeks, continuing until either disease progression or unacceptable toxicity. To define a peripheral blood immune signature of response to PD-1 blockade in classical Hodgkin lymphoma, the study combined TCR beta sequencing with CyTOF. The paper as a whole reports these results and caveats: Patients starting nivolumab less than 1 year after ASCT had lower diversity and were excluded from later analyses to avoid confounding by immune reconstitution. Only a single clinical trial cohort was studied, and what caused the repertoire differences, possibly disease activity or prior therapy, remained undefined. CD4+ but not CD8+ TCR diversity rose significantly by C4D1 (p=0.0027 vs p=0.16), most apparent in complete responders (p=0.02). Baseline TCR diversity was reported to be lower in newly diagnosed patients than in healthy donors, and even lower in relapsed/refractory patients. Baseline diversity similar to that of newly diagnosed patients was observed in trial patients achieving complete response, whereas significantly lower diversity was observed in partial responders and progressors.

On this clone: No cognate antigen has been identified for it. Per-base quality was not reported, and no clone a single base away is much larger than it.

The time point tag for this specimen amounts to: cycle 4 day 1 (C4D1), after more than 5 weeks of nivolumab. All trial patients had relapsed after autologous stem cell transplantation, with cohorts A, B and C differing in prior brentuximab vedotin exposure. A total of around 60 patients with relapsed/refractory classical Hodgkin lymphoma made up the trial cohort, and each patient's best overall response was complete response, partial response or progressive disease. Single-agent nivolumab was administered to trial patients in the multi-cohort phase II CheckMate 205 trial. Best overall response was determined by an independent review committee according to the 2007 International Working Group response criteria. Trial PBMCs were collected immediately before nivolumab initiation (C1D1) and during therapy at cycle 2 day 1 and cycle 4 day 1. Peripheral blood was collected in 8 mL Vacutainer Cell Preparation Tubes, from which PBMCs were isolated by centrifugation and then cryopreserved.

Inclusive of the bounding cysteine and phenylalanine, the CDR3 is 15 residues long. Kept here is only the CDR3 DNA, which spans 45 bases and is read in frame from base 1. Sequences MNHNY (CDR1) and SVGAGI (CDR2) are obtained from the germline V gene (reference sequence). V loses 2 bases of germline sequence and J loses 7 bases, and the interval between the two ends is 18 bases. The Qiagen DNeasy kit was used to extract genomic DNA both from unsorted PBMCs and from the negatively selected CD4+ and CD8+ fractions. Amplification of TCR beta CDR3 regions was done by immunoSEQ multiplex PCR with primers that anneal to V and J segments. A synthetic immune receptor repertoire was used to minimize amplification bias, and any residual bias was removed computationally once sequencing was done. Concerning the study's data processing: Custom Python scripts were used to quantify repertoire diversity as the Shannon entropy index. Unsorted, CD4+ and CD8+ repertoires were analyzed separately, except in combined analyses where CD4+ and CD8+ sequences were merged in silico. A clone was considered expanded if an increase in frequency of at least 2-fold after treatment relative to C1D1 was found, and a pseudocount of 0.5 was applied to clones undetected at baseline. Singleton clones were defined as clones with 0 or 1 copy at C1D1, and non-singleton clones were defined as clones with 2 or more copies. Clones expanded in unsorted samples were assigned a CD4+, CD8+ or unknown annotation through matching of protein sequences in sorted samples from the same patient. Diversity changes from C1D1 to C4D1 were tested in paired samples using Wilcoxon tests. Drawn from immuneACCESS, this table holds only the in-frame rearrangements with V and J called that TCRdb kept. Clones are partly lost; checked studies trace under half to an unresolved V gene and leave the rest unexplained. That table gives V, J and clone size, and the DNA gave D and trimming. The sample records tens of thousands of clones, approximately 78% of which are singletons. Clones ranked in the top ten supply less than 10% of the sample.

The sample was peripheral blood mononuclear cells (PBMCs), taken before the fourth cycle of nivolumab. The TCR sequence derives from a human donor with classical Hodgkin lymphoma. Recombination linked TRBV6-6 to TRBJ2-7, with no confident D gene call. Here is the DNA: TGTGCCAGCAGTTACGAAACTCTCCTCCGTGGGGAGCAGTACTTC. Its protein product is CASSYETLLRGEQYF.